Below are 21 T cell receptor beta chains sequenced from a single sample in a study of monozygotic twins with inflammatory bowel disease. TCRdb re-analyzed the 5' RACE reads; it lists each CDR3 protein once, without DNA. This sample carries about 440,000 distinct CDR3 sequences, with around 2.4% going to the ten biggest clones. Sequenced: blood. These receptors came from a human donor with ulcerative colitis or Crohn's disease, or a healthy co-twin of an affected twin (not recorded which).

The CDR3 sequence: CASSLATVPQVDTQYF. The chain joins TRBV7-2 to TRBJ2-3. The CDR3 extends over 16 amino acids. From germline, CDR1 is SGHTA and CDR2 FQGNSA.

The CDR3 spells CATSDARGLEAFF. The rearrangement joins TRBV24-1 to TRBJ1-1; with no DNA, the TCRdb D assignment of TRBD1 cannot be verified. CDR3 length: 13 residues. Germline V gene data show CDR1 as KGHDR and CDR2 as SFDVKD.

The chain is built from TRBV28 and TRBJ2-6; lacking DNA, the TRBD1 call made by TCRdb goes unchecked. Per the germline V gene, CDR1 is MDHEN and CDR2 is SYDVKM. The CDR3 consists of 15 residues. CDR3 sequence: CASSSPGDGANVLTF.

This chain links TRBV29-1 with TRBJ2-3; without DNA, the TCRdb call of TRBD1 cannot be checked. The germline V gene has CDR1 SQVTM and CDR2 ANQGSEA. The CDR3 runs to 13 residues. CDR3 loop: CSADRGRGDTQYF.

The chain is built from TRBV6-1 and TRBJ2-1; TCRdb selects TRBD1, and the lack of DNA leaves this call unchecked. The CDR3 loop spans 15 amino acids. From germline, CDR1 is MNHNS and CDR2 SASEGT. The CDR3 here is CASTLVQGARNEQFF.

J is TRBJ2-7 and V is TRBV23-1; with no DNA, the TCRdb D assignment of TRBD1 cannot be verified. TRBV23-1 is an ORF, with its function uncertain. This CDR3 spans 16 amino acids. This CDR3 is CASARRSPRGGYEQYF.

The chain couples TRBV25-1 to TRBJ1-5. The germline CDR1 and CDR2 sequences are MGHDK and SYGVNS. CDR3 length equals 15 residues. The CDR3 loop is CASKSLGGGNQPQHF.

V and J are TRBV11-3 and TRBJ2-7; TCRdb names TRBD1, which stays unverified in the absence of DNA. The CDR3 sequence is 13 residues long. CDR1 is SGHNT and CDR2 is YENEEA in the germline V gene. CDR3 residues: CASSLDRTSEQYF.

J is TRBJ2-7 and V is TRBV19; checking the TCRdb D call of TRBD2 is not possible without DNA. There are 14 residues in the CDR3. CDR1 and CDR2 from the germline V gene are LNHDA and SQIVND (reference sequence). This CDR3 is CASRELAGVGEQYF.

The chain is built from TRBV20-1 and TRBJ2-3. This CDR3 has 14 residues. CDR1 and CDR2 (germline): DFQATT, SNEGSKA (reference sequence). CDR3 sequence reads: CSARNRLSTDTQYF.

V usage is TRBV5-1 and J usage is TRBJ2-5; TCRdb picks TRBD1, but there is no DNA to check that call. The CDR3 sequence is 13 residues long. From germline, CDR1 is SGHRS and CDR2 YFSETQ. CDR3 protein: CASSPGSGETQYF. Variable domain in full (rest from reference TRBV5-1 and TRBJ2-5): KAGVTQTPRYLIKTRGQQVTLSCSPISGHRSVSWYQQTPGQGLQFLFEYFSETQRNKGNFPGRFSGRQFSNSRSEMNVSTLELGDSALYLCASSPGSGETQYFGPGTRLLVL.

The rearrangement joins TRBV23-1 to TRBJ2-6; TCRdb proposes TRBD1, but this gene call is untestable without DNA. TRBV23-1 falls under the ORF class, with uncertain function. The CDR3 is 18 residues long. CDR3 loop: CASWGRLFPTSGANVLTF.

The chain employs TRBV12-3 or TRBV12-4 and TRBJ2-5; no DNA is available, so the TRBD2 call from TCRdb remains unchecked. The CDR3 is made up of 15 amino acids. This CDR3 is CASSLLAGPQETQYF.

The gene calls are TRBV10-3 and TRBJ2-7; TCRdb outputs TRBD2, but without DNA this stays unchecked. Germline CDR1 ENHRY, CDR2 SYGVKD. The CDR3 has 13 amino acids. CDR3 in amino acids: CAIKLAGVGEQYF.

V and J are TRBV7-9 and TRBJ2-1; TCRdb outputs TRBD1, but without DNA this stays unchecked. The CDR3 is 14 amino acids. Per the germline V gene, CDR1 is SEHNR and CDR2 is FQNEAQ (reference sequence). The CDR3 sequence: CASSLMVDRVKSDF.

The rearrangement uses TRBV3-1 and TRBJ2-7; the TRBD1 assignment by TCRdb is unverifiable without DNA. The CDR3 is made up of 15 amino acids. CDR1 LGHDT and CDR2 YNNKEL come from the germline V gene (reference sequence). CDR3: CASSQGGTNFYEQYF.

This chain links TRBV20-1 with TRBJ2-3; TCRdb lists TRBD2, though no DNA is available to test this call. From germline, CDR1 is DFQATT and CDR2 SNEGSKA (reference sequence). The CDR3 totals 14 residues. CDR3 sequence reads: CSAPSLAATDTQYF.

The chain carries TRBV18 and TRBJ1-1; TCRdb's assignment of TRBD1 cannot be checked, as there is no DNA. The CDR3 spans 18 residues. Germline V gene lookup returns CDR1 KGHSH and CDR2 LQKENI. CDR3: CASSPPDTPGRLNTEAFF.

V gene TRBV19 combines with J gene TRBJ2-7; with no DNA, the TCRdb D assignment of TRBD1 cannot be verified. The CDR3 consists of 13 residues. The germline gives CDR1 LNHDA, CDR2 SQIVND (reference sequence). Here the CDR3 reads CASSFRGRSEQYF.

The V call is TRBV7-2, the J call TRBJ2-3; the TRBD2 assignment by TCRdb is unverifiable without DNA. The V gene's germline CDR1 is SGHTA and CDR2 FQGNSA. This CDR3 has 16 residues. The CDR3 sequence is CASSWRGPPSTDTQYF.

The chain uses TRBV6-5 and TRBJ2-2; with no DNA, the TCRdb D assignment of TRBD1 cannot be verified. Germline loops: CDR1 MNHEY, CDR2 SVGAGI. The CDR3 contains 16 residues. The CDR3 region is CASSYQGLGNTGELFF.